The rows below give T cell receptor beta chains drawn from one sample of a study of blood T cells in healthy people across ages. Each CDR3 protein is one row after TCRdb ran MiXCR on the 5' RACE reads. The sample carries 2 million or so distinct CDR3 sequences, roughly 50% recorded once. Sample: blood. All receptors derive from a woman aged 40 to 55 in good health. The CDR3 runs from the conserved cysteine through the conserved F or W. D genes are given only for firm matches. The size entry is marked missing in some rows and otherwise reads once, few, many or a size class.

d_call: NA; clone_size: NA; v_call: TRBV6-2/TRBV6-3; j_call: TRBJ1-2; cdr3_nt: TGTGCCAGCAGTTACCTAGGGAGAGGCTACACCTTC; cdr3_aa: CASSYLGRGYTF
d_call: NA; clone_size: NA; v_call: TRBV4-1; j_call: TRBJ2-7; cdr3_nt: TGCGCCAGCAGCCAAATCATTAGCTACGAGCAGTACTTC; cdr3_aa: CASSQIISYEQYF
d_call: NA; clone_size: NA; v_call: TRBV20-1; j_call: TRBJ2-1; cdr3_nt: TGCAGTGCCCCCAATGGCAGTCCTCGGGAGCAGTTCTTC; cdr3_aa: CSAPNGSPREQFF
d_call: NA; clone_size: NA; v_call: TRBV6-6; j_call: TRBJ1-5; cdr3_nt: TGTGCCAGCAGTGACAGGAGCAATGAGCCCCAGCATTTT; cdr3_aa: CASSDRSNEPQHF
d_call: NA; clone_size: NA; v_call: TRBV5-1; j_call: TRBJ1-4; cdr3_nt: TGCGCCAGCAAATCCGGGGCGGATAATGAAAAACTGTTTTTT; cdr3_aa: CASKSGADNEKLFF
d_call: TRBD2; clone_size: NA; v_call: TRBV6-1; j_call: TRBJ2-3; cdr3_nt: TGTGCCAGCAGTGAGCTAGCGGCACGCACAGATACGCAGTATTTT; cdr3_aa: CASSELAARTDTQYF
d_call: TRBD2; clone_size: once; v_call: TRBV2; j_call: TRBJ2-4; cdr3_nt: TGTGCCAGCAGGGCTAGCGGGAGCCTTTACATTCAGTACTTC; cdr3_aa: CASRASGSLYIQYF
d_call: TRBD2; clone_size: NA; v_call: TRBV29-1; j_call: TRBJ2-5; cdr3_nt: TGCAGCGTTGCGGGCGGGGGGACTCAAGAGACCCAGTACTTC; cdr3_aa: CSVAGGGTQETQYF
d_call: NA; clone_size: NA; v_call: TRBV5-6; j_call: TRBJ1-1; cdr3_nt: TGTGCCAGCAGCCACGACCTACCCTTGAACACTGAAGCTTTCTTT; cdr3_aa: CASSHDLPLNTEAFF
d_call: TRBD1; clone_size: NA; v_call: TRBV27; j_call: TRBJ2-7; cdr3_nt: TGTGCCAGCAGTTCCAACCGGGACAGGGGATACGAGCAGTACTTC; cdr3_aa: CASSSNRDRGYEQYF
d_call: NA; clone_size: NA; v_call: TRBV25-1; j_call: TRBJ2-3; cdr3_nt: TGTGCCAGCAGTGAACCGGCAGGGGAGGGCCCAGATACGCAGTATTTT; cdr3_aa: CASSEPAGEGPDTQYF
d_call: TRBD2; clone_size: NA; v_call: TRBV6-1; j_call: TRBJ2-7; cdr3_nt: TGTGCCAGCAGCCGGATCCAAATCGGCGGGGGGGTCCTGAAAACCCAGTACTTC; cdr3_aa: CASSRIQIGGGVLKTQYF
d_call: NA; clone_size: NA; v_call: TRBV7-2; j_call: TRBJ1-5; cdr3_nt: TGTGCCAGCAGCTTAAAGGGGTTTGTTCAGCCCCAGCATTTT; cdr3_aa: CASSLKGFVQPQHF
d_call: NA; clone_size: NA; v_call: TRBV6-5; j_call: TRBJ1-2; cdr3_nt: TGTGCCAGCCAAAGCCCAGGGGTTTCTAACTATGGCTACACCTTC; cdr3_aa: CASQSPGVSNYGYTF
d_call: NA; clone_size: NA; v_call: TRBV5-5; j_call: TRBJ1-6; cdr3_nt: TGTGCCAGCAGCCCCGAGCAGGGTTATAATTCACCCCTCCACTTT; cdr3_aa: CASSPEQGYNSPLHF
d_call: TRBD2; clone_size: NA; v_call: TRBV10-1; j_call: TRBJ2-1; cdr3_nt: TGCGCCAGCAGTCCGGGGGGGCGGGCTGAGCAGTTCTTC; cdr3_aa: CASSPGGRAEQFF
d_call: NA; clone_size: NA; v_call: TRBV4-3; j_call: TRBJ1-1; cdr3_nt: TGCGCCAGCAGCCCCTCCGGGGCTGAAGCTTTCTTT; cdr3_aa: CASSPSGAEAFF
d_call: NA; clone_size: few; v_call: TRBV13; j_call: TRBJ2-5; cdr3_nt: TGTGCCAGCAGCTTAGGCCGGCGGGACCAAGAGACCCAGTACTTC; cdr3_aa: CASSLGRRDQETQYF
d_call: NA; clone_size: few; v_call: TRBV28; j_call: TRBJ2-5; cdr3_nt: TGTGCCAGCAGTTTGCGGGGACGGTCGGCAGAGACCCAGTACTTC; cdr3_aa: CASSLRGRSAETQYF
d_call: NA; clone_size: few; v_call: TRBV20-1; j_call: TRBJ2-1; cdr3_nt: TGCAGTGCTAGAGTTCAACCGGGACTCACCTACAATGAGCAGTTCTTC; cdr3_aa: CSARVQPGLTYNEQFF
d_call: TRBD1; clone_size: once; v_call: TRBV7-7; j_call: TRBJ1-5; cdr3_nt: TGTGCTAGAATCCCGCTTTCTGGACAGGTTGTCAATCAGCCCCAGCATTTT; cdr3_aa: CARIPLSGQVVNQPQHF
d_call: TRBD1; clone_size: NA; v_call: TRBV13; j_call: TRBJ2-4; cdr3_nt: TGTGCCAGCAGCTTATTCGGGACAGGGCTAGACATTCAGTACTTC; cdr3_aa: CASSLFGTGLDIQYF